These 22 T cell receptor beta chains were sequenced from one sample in a study of B cell selection in AIRE deficiency. This table comes from immunoSEQ multiplex PCR, and its TCRdb copy is limited to in-frame clones, with some not included. The data hold 22,000 or so clones, with roughly 97% observed a single time. Conventional CD4 T cells were sorted as CD4+CD127+ cells. Sequencing used conventional CD4+ T cells sorted from PBMCs. The source of these receptors is a human donor with AIRE deficiency.

The chain joins TRBV11-1 to TRBJ2-1, with D maybe TRBD1 (6 bases). Germline V gives CDR1 SGHAT, CDR2 FQDESV (reference sequence). This CDR3 comprises 17 residues. V was clipped by 5 bases and J by 6 bases, with 23 bases between them. CDR3 region: CASSLPLGRGSINEQFF. CDR3 DNA: TGTGCCAGCAGCCTACCGTTGGGCAGGGGAAGTATCAATGAGCAGTTCTTC.

The chain combines TRBV25-1 with TRBJ1-4; no firm D call. This CDR3 has 16 amino acids. Germline-derived CDR1 and CDR2 are MGHDK and SYGVNS. V lost 4 bases and J 2 bases, leaving 14 bases between the germline ends. The CDR3 sequence is CASSGRITWTNEKLFF. The DNA for the CDR3 is TGTGCCAGCAGTGGCCGGATCACCTGGACTAATGAAAAACTGTTTTTT. Combining the CDR3 with reference TRBV25-1 and TRBJ1-4 gives the whole variable domain EADIYQTPRYLVIGTGKKITLECSQTMGHDKMYWYQQDPGMELHLIHYSYGVNSTEKGDLSSESTVSRIRTEHFPLTLESARPSHTSQYLCASSGRITWTNEKLFFGSGTQLSVL.

This chain joins TRBV5-1 and TRBJ1-1; D is ambiguous. V was cut by 0 bases and J by 4 bases, with 7 bases left in between. The CDR3 covers 13 residues. Germline lookup yields CDR1 SGHRS and CDR2 YFSETQ. CDR3 amino acids: CASSLEGPTEAFF. The CDR3 DNA reads as TGCGCCAGCAGCTTGGAAGGGCCCACTGAAGCTTTCTTT.

The J gene is TRBJ1-2, the V gene TRBV9; D ambiguous. CDR1 is SGDLS, CDR2 YYNGEE, per germline. The length of the CDR3 is 15 residues. V was pared by 0 bases and J by 2 bases, with 11 bases between. In DNA, the CDR3 is TGTGCCAGCAGCGTAGCAGGACCTAAAAACTATGGCTACACCTTC. Translating it yields CASSVAGPKNYGYTF.

The rearrangement uses TRBV6-5 and TRBJ2-5, with D possibly being TRBD1 (6 bases). The CDR3 loop spans 11 amino acids. V gave up 2 bases and J gave up 14 bases, with 12 bases separating them. Germline values: CDR1 MNHEY, CDR2 SVGAGI. The CDR3 here is CASSYGGLVYF. The CDR3 DNA is TGTGCCAGCAGTTACGGGGGCCTGGTTTACTTC.

V usage is TRBV10-3 and J usage is TRBJ2-6, with D possibly being TRBD1 (6 bases). CDR1 and CDR2 (germline): ENHRY, SYGVKD. V lost 2 bases and J lost 3, with 17 bases in between. The CDR3 is 18 amino acids. CDR3 sequence: CAISETQGRGLGANVLTF. Here the CDR3 DNA reads TGTGCCATCAGTGAGACACAGGGTAGGGGTCTTGGGGCCAACGTCCTGACTTTC.

This sequence joins TRBV4-3 and TRBJ2-7; no clear D. Between the trimmed V and J ends, which lost 0 bases and 3 bases, there was a span of 9 bases. CDR1 is LGHNA, CDR2 YSLEER, per germline. CDR3 length: 14 amino acids. CDR3 protein: CASSQEASDYEQYF. The CDR3 DNA sequence: TGCGCCAGCAGCCAAGAGGCTTCGGACTACGAGCAGTACTTC.

The chain links TRBV10-3 to TRBJ2-1; unclear D gene. Germline values: CDR1 ENHRY, CDR2 SYGVKD. Trimming removed 6 bases at V and 6 bases at J, with 12 bases between. The CDR3 has 13 residues. This CDR3 reads CAISTADGNEQFF. The CDR3 nucleotides are TGTGCCATCAGCACCGCAGATGGCAATGAGCAGTTCTTC.

The chain's CDR3 is CASSFRHHRLGGTGELFF. The CDR3 DNA sequence: TGTGCCAGCAGCTTCCGGCACCACAGATTAGGTGGTACCGGGGAGCTGTTTTTT. The chain uses TRBV7-2 and TRBJ2-2, with D unclear. This CDR3 is 18 amino acids long. CDR1 is SGHTA and CDR2 is FQGNSA in the germline V gene. The germline V and J ends were trimmed by 3 bases and 5 bases, with 22 bases remaining between them.

V usage is TRBV9 and J usage is TRBJ1-2, with a weak D call TRBD1 (5 bases). Trimming removed 0 bases at V and 4 bases at J, with 10 bases between. Per the germline V gene, CDR1 is SGDLS and CDR2 is YYNGEE. The CDR3 has 14 amino acids. The CDR3 reads CASSVVPGPYGYTF. For the CDR3, the DNA is TGTGCCAGCAGCGTAGTACCGGGGCCCTATGGCTACACCTTC. Complete variable domain (other parts from reference TRBV9 and TRBJ1-2): DSGVTQTPKHLITATGQRVTLRCSPRSGDLSVYWYQQSLDQGLQFLIQYYNGEERAKGNILERFSAQQFPDLHSELNLSSLELGDSALYFCASSVVPGPYGYTFGSGTRLTVV.

The chain carries TRBV15 and TRBJ2-5, with D unresolved. The CDR3 has 12 residues. Looked up from germline, CDR1 is LNHNV and CDR2 is YYDKDF (reference sequence). V was shortened by 2 bases and J by 8 bases, with 9 bases between the two germline ends. The DNA for the CDR3 is TGTGCCACCAGCAGAACTCTTGAAACCCAGTACTTC. Translating gives CATSRTLETQYF.

The rearrangement joins TRBV4-3 to TRBJ2-3; D ambiguous. This CDR3 spans 14 amino acids. V was clipped by 5 bases and J by 3 bases, with 12 bases between them. Germline CDR1 LGHNA, CDR2 YSLEER. CDR3 nucleotides: TGCGCCAGCAGCGTACAAATAGGGACAGATACGCAGTATTTT. Its protein product is CASSVQIGTDTQYF.

The chain employs TRBV7-5 and TRBJ2-5; TRBD2, as called in the table, went unchecked against the DNA. TRBV7-5 is marked as a pseudogene. The CDR3 has 15 amino acids. The CDR3 nucleotides are TGTGCCAATATCCGGCGACTAGGTCCTAACGAGACCCAGTACTTC. Translation: CANIRRLGPNETQYF.

The chain recombines TRBV10-3 with TRBJ1-6; D is unresolved. The V and J ends lost 1 base and 0 bases respectively, with 10 bases between them. This CDR3 spans 17 amino acids. Looked up from germline, CDR1 is ENHRY and CDR2 is SYGVKD. The CDR3, as DNA: TGTGCCATCAGTGAGTTTGGCAGCCCCTCCTATAATTCACCCCTCCACTTT. It is translated as CAISEFGSPSYNSPLHF.

J is TRBJ2-7 and V is TRBV2; D is uncertain. CDR1 and CDR2 from the germline V gene are SNHLY and FYNNEI. CDR3 length: 12 amino acids. Trimming removed 4 bases at V and 5 bases at J, with 9 bases between. The CDR3 coding sequence is TGTGCCAGCAGTGTTTGGGCTAACGAGCAGTACTTC. This translates into CASSVWANEQYF.

The rearrangement joins TRBV12-2 to TRBJ1-5. TRBV12-2 is shown as a pseudogene. This CDR3 comprises 14 residues. CDR3: CASRLAPFKGAPAF. The DNA for the CDR3 is TGTGCAAGTCGCTTAGCCCCTTTTAAAGGAGCCCCAGCATTT.

The chain uses TRBV5-4 and TRBJ2-7; 13 nucleotides match TRBD2. V gave up 3 bases and J gave up 2 bases; unmatched junction bases: 11. Germline CDR1 and CDR2: SGHNT and YYREEE (reference sequence). The CDR3 is made up of 18 amino acids. CDR3 coding DNA: TGTGCCAGCAGCTCCGGACTAGCGGGAGTGCGGGGGGCCTACGAGCAGTACTTC. Its protein product is CASSSGLAGVRGAYEQYF.

This rearrangement joins TRBV2 to TRBJ1-6; 9 bases fit TRBD1. Germline-derived CDR1 and CDR2 are SNHLY and FYNNEI. The CDR3 is 14 residues long. With 6 bases clipped from V and 9 bases from J, the junction kept 6 bases outside the gene matches. CDR3 sequence reads: CASSGKQGASPLHF. The DNA for the CDR3 is TGTGCCAGCAGCGGGAAACAGGGGGCTTCACCCCTCCACTTT.

The rearrangement uses TRBV15 and TRBJ2-2; a weak D match, TRBD2 (6 bases). V shed 3 bases and J shed 4 bases, with 12 bases lying between them. There are 15 residues in the CDR3. Germline CDR1 and CDR2: LNHNV and YYDKDF (reference sequence). In DNA form, the CDR3 reads TGTGCCACCAGCAGGCGGGACGGACCCACCGGGGAGCTGTTTTTT. Its translation is CATSRRDGPTGELFF.

The chain couples TRBV29-1 to TRBJ1-1, with TRBD1 matching 7 bases. The CDR3 consists of 14 residues. V gave up 6 bases and J gave up 4 bases; unmatched junction bases: 11. Germline values: CDR1 SQVTM, CDR2 ANQGSEA. The DNA of the CDR3 is TGCAGCGTCGAACTACAGGGGACCAGCACTGAAGCTTTCTTT. This sequence encodes CSVELQGTSTEAFF. The complete variable domain, with remaining parts taken from reference TRBV29-1 and TRBJ1-1, reads SAVISQKPSRDICQRGTSLTIQCQVDSQVTMMFWYRQQPGQSLTLIATANQGSEATYESGFVIDKFPISRPNLTFSTLTVSNMSPEDSSIYLCSVELQGTSTEAFFGQGTRLTVV.

This chain uses TRBV11-3 with TRBJ2-3; D call uncertain. CDR3 length equals 15 residues. V lost 2 bases and J 1 base, leaving 10 bases between the germline ends. Germline V gene sequence: CDR1 SGHNT, CDR2 YENEEA. This CDR3 reads CASSLSPHRTDTQYF. The CDR3 nucleotides read TGTGCCAGCAGCTTATCCCCCCACCGCACAGATACGCAGTATTTT.

The genes are TRBV9 and TRBJ1-3; TRBD1 matches 9 bases. The germline gives CDR1 SGDLS, CDR2 YYNGEE. CDR3 length equals 17 residues. The V segment lost 4 bases and the J segment 0 bases; nucleotides outside the gene matches: 8. CDR3 sequence reads: CASSTGQGPLSGNTIYF. As DNA, the CDR3 is TGTGCCAGCAGCACGGGACAGGGACCGCTCTCTGGAAACACCATATATTTT.